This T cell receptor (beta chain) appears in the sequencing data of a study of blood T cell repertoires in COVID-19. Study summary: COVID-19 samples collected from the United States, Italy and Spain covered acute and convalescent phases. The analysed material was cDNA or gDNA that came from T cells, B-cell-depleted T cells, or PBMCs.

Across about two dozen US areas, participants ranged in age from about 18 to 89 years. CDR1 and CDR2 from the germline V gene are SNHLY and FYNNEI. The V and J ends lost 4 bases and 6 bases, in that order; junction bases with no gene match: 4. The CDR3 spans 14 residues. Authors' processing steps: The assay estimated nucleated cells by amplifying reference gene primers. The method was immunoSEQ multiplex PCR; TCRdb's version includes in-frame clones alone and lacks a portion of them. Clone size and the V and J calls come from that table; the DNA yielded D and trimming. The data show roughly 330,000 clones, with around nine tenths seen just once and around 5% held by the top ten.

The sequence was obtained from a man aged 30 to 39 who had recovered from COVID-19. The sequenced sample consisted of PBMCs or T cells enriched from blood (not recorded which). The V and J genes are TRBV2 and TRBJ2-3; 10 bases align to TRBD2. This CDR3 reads CASSASGGLDTQYF. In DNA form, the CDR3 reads TGTGCCAGCAGTGCTAGCGGGGGCTTGGATACGCAGTATTTT.